A single sample is the source of the 16 T cell receptor beta chains below, sequenced in a study of cytomegalovirus exposure and HLA in healthy donors. Primers for the PCR totalled 60 Vbeta and 13 Jbeta. Produced via immunoSEQ multiplex PCR; TCRdb's table is partial and in-frame only. The table lists 120,000 to 150,000 clones. Input material: PBMCs. The receptors here all came from a woman in her forties or fifties in good health and CMV-seronegative.

The rearrangement uses TRBV15 and TRBJ2-1; 7 bases are shared with TRBD2. The CDR3 is made up of 16 amino acids. The germline V gene encodes CDR1 LNHNV and CDR2 YYDKDF (reference sequence). J was trimmed by 2 bases and V by 3 bases; bases with no gene match: 7. CDR3 sequence: CATSSAMGGAYNEQFF. The CDR3 DNA follows: TGTGCCACCAGCAGTGCCATGGGGGGGGCCTACAATGAGCAGTTCTTC. The full variable domain, with the rest looked up from reference TRBV15 and TRBJ2-1, is DAMVIQNPRYQVTQFGKPVTLSCSQTLNHNVMYWYQQKSSQAPKLLFHYYDKDFNNEADTPDNFQSRRPNTSFCFLDIRSPGLGDTAMYLCATSSAMGGAYNEQFFGPGTRLTVL.

J is TRBJ1-2 and V is TRBV9; 7 nucleotides agree with TRBD1. The CDR3 consists of 16 residues. Losses at the gene ends were 0 bases for V and 4 bases for J; bases not matched to a gene: 9. The germline gives CDR1 SGDLS, CDR2 YYNGEE. The CDR3 reads CASSVGIIGTAYGYTF. As DNA, the CDR3 is TGTGCCAGCAGCGTAGGGATTATCGGGACAGCCTATGGCTACACCTTC. Full variable domain (rest looked up from reference TRBV9 and TRBJ1-2): DSGVTQTPKHLITATGQRVTLRCSPRSGDLSVYWYQQSLDQGLQFLIQYYNGEERAKGNILERFSAQQFPDLHSELNLSSLELGDSALYFCASSVGIIGTAYGYTFGSGTRLTVV.

The chain links TRBV30 to TRBJ1-1; 11 nucleotides line up with TRBD1. V was pared by 4 bases and J by 10 bases, with 8 bases of the junction left unmatched. CDR1 is GTSNPN and CDR2 is SVGIG in the germline V gene (reference sequence). The CDR3 has 13 amino acids. CDR3 nucleotides: TGTGCCTGGATCCCGGACAGGGGGCGGGTAGCTTTCTTT. Residues: CAWIPDRGRVAFF.

V and J are TRBV28 and TRBJ2-7; the D gene is possibly TRBD2 (5 bases). V was trimmed by 5 bases and J by 1 base, leaving 12 bases between them. Germline V gene sequence: CDR1 MDHEN, CDR2 SYDVKM. The CDR3 has 14 residues. The chain's CDR3 is CASSPVRESYEQYF. DNA of the CDR3: TGTGCCAGCAGTCCAGTTAGGGAGTCCTACGAGCAGTACTTC.

The chain carries TRBV18 and TRBJ1-2, with a weak D call TRBD1 (5 bases). Germline-derived CDR1 and CDR2 are KGHSH and LQKENI. Trimming took off 3 bases at V and 4 bases at J, with 18 bases between the two ends. The CDR3 runs to 16 residues. This CDR3 is CASSPTVRQKPYGYTF. The CDR3 DNA reads as TGTGCCAGCTCACCGACGGTCAGACAGAAACCCTATGGCTACACCTTC.

This chain joins TRBV6-1 and TRBJ1-3, with unresolved D. CDR1 MNHNS and CDR2 SASEGT come from the germline V gene. Trimming pared 0 bases from V and 4 bases from J, leaving 10 bases between. This CDR3 comprises 15 residues. The CDR3 DNA sequence: TGTGCCAGCAGTGAAGCTAGTAATCTGGGAAACACCATATATTTT. This translates into CASSEASNLGNTIYF.

This chain links TRBV11-3 with TRBJ2-7; 8 bases are shared with TRBD1. The germline V gene has CDR1 SGHNT and CDR2 YENEEA. CDR3 length equals 13 residues. The junction had 5 bases not matched to a gene; V was cut back by 4 bases and J by 6 bases. Here the CDR3 reads CASSSGQGAEQYF. The CDR3 region has the DNA TGTGCCAGCAGCTCCGGACAGGGAGCCGAGCAGTACTTC.

This CDR3 reads CASGAGLAGPEQYF. The CDR3 bases are TGTGCCAGCGGCGCGGGACTAGCGGGCCCCGAGCAGTACTTC. This rearrangement joins TRBV9 to TRBJ2-7; TRBD2 aligns across 12 bases. The CDR3 contains 14 residues. Germline V lookup: CDR1 SGDLS, CDR2 YYNGEE. V shed 7 bases and J 6 bases; nucleotides not matched to a gene: 8.

The chain recombines TRBV1 with TRBJ2-1; no check of the table's D call, TRBD2, against the DNA was made. TRBV1 is an annotated pseudogene. This CDR3 spans 17 amino acids. CDR3 loop: CTSSQGTSGGAYNEQFF. CDR3 nucleotide sequence: TGCACCAGCAGCCAAGGGACTAGCGGGGGGGCCTACAATGAGCAGTTCTTC.

The chain carries TRBV28 and TRBJ1-3, with unresolved D. The germline gives CDR1 MDHEN, CDR2 SYDVKM. CDR3 size: 12 residues. The V end lost 7 bases, the J end lost 8 bases, and 12 bases lay between the germline ends. The CDR3 region is CASNTVADTIYF. The CDR3 DNA reads as TGTGCCAGCAACACCGTGGCGGACACCATATATTTT.

This rearrangement joins TRBV29-1 to TRBJ2-5; 8 positions agree with TRBD2. V gave up 7 bases and J gave up 2 bases; unmatched junction bases: 12. CDR3 length: 15 amino acids. Germline assignment: CDR1 SQVTM and CDR2 ANQGSEA. In nucleotides, the CDR3 is TGCAGCGCTGTCCCAAGCGGGGGACTACAAGAGACCCAGTACTTC. The encoded protein is CSAVPSGGLQETQYF.

V usage is TRBV7-3 and J usage is TRBJ2-2; 8 bases align to TRBD2. The CDR3 runs to 15 residues. The germline V gene encodes CDR1 SGHTA and CDR2 FQGTGA. The trim removed 3 bases at V and 4 bases at J, leaving 4 bases unmatched. CDR3 protein: CASSFNSGVTGELFF. The CDR3 DNA follows: TGTGCCAGCAGCTTTAATAGCGGGGTCACCGGGGAGCTGTTTTTT.

The chain couples TRBV18 to TRBJ1-1; TRBD1 might be the D (5 bases). V was shortened by 6 bases and J by 4 bases, with 21 bases between the two germline ends. The CDR3 extends over 16 amino acids. CDR1 is KGHSH and CDR2 is LQKENI in the germline V gene. The CDR3 DNA reads TGTGCCAGCTCCCCCTCTGGGTGGGGGGGTAGCACTGAAGCTTTCTTT. Translation: CASSPSGWGGSTEAFF.

The chain has TRBV11-2 and TRBJ2-2; D unresolved. Between the trimmed V and J ends, which lost 5 bases and 3 bases, there was a span of 16 bases. The CDR3 loop spans 16 amino acids. Per germline, CDR1 SGHAT and CDR2 FQNNGV. CDR3 bases: TGTGCCAGCAGCCCATTACAATGGTATGACACCGGGGAGCTGTTTTTT. Residues: CASSPLQWYDTGELFF.

This chain's CDR3 is CASSLQGWAGELFF. In DNA form, the CDR3 reads TGCGCCAGCAGCTTACAGGGGTGGGCCGGGGAGCTGTTTTTT. The gene calls are TRBV5-1 and TRBJ2-2; TRBD1 matches 7 bases. J was trimmed by 6 bases and V by 2 bases; bases with no gene match: 4. Looked up from germline, CDR1 is SGHRS and CDR2 is YFSETQ. The CDR3 is 14 residues long.

The J gene is TRBJ1-4, the V gene TRBV5-1; 9 positions agree with TRBD1. The trim removed 2 bases at V and 8 bases at J, leaving 4 bases unmatched. Germline V gives CDR1 SGHRS, CDR2 YFSETQ. The CDR3 is 14 residues long. The CDR3 here is CASSFTGGNEKLFF. The CDR3 nucleotides are TGCGCCAGCAGCTTCACAGGGGGCAACGAAAAACTGTTTTTT.